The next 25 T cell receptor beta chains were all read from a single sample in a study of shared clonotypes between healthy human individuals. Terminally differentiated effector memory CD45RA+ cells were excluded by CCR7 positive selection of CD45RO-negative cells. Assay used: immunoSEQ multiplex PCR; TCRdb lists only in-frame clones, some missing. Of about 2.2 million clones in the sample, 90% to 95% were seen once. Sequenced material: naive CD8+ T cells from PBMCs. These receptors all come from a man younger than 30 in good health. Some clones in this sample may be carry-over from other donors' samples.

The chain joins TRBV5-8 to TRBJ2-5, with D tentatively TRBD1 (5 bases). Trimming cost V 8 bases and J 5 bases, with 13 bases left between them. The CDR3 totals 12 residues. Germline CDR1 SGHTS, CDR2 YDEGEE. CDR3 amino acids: CASSGYEETQYF. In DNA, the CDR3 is TGTGCCAGTTCAGGGTACGAGGAGACCCAGTACTTC.

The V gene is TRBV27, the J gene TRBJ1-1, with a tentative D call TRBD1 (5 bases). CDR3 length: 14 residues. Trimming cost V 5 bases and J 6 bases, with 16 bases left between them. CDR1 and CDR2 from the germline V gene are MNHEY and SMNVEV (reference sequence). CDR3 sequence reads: CASSIQPQGAEAFF. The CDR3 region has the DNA TGTGCCAGCAGTATCCAACCCCAGGGAGCTGAAGCTTTCTTT.

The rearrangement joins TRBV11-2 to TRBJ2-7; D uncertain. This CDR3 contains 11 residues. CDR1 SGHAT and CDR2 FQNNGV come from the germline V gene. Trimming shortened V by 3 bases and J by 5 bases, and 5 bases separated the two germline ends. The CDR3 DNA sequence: TGTGCCAGCAGCTTTCAGCACGAGCAGTACTTC. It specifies CASSFQHEQYF.

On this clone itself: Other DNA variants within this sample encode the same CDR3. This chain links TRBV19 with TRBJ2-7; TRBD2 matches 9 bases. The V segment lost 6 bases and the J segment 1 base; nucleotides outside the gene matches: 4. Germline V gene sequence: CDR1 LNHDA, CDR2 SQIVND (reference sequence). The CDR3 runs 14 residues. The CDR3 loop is CASSLAGLSYEQYF. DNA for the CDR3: TGTGCCAGTAGCCTAGCGGGATTATCCTACGAGCAGTACTTC.

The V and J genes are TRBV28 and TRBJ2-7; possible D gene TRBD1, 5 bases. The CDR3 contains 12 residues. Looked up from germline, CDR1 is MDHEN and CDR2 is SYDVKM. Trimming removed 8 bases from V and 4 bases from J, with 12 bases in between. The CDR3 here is CASARASYEQYF. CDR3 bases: TGTGCCAGCGCCAGGGCTAGTTACGAGCAGTACTTC.

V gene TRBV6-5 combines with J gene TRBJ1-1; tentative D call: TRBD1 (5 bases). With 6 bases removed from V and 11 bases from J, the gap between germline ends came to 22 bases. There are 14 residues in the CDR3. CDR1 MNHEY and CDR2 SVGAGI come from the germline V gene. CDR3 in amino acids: CASRADEGRSPAFF. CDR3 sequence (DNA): TGTGCCAGCAGAGCCGACGAGGGGCGCAGCCCGGCTTTCTTT.

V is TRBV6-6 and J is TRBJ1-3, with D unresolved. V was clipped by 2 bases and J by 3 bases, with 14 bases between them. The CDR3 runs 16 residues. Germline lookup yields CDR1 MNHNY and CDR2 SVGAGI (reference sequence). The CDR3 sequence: CASSYGSEGNGNTIYF. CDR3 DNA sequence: TGTGCCAGCAGTTACGGTAGTGAGGGAAATGGAAACACCATATATTTT.

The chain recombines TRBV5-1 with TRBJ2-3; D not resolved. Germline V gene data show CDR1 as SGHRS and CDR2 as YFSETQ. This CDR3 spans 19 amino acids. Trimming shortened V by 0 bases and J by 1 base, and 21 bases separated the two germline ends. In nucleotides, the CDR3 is TGCGCCAGCAGCTTGGATGAACAGAAAAACACCCATGGCACAGATACGCAGTATTTT. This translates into CASSLDEQKNTHGTDTQYF. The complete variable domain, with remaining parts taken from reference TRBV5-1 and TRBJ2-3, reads KAGVTQTPRYLIKTRGQQVTLSCSPISGHRSVSWYQQTPGQGLQFLFEYFSETQRNKGNFPGRFSGRQFSNSRSEMNVSTLELGDSALYLCASSLDEQKNTHGTDTQYFGPGTRLTVL.

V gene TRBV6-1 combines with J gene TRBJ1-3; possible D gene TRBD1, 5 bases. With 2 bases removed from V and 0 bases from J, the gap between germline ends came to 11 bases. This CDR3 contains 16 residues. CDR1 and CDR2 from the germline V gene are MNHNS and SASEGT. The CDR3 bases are TGTGCCAGCAGTGAATGGGGACTGGCCTCTGGAAACACCATATATTTT. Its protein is CASSEWGLASGNTIYF.

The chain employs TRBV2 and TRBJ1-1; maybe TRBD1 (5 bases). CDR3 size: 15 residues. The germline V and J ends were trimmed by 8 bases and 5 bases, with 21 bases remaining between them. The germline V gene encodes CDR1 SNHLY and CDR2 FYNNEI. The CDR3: CASSEGPGTRTEAFF. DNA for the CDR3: TGTGCCAGCTCCGAGGGGCCAGGGACGAGAACTGAAGCTTTCTTT.

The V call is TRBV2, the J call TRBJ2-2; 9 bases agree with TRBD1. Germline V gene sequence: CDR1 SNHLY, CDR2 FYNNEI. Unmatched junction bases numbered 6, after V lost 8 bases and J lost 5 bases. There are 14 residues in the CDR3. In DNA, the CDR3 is TGTGCCAGCTTTCACAGGGGGCAAACCGGGGAGCTGTTTTTT. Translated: CASFHRGQTGELFF.

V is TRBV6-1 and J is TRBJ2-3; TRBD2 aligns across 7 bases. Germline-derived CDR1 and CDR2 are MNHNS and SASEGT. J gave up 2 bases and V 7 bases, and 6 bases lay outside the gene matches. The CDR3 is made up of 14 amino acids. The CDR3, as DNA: TGTGCCAGCACCCCGGGGAGGGACACAGATACGCAGTATTTT. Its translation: CASTPGRDTDTQYF.

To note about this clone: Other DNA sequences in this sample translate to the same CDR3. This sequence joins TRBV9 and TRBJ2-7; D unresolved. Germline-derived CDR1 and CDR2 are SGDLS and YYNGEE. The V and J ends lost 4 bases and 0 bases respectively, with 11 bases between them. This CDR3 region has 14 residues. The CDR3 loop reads CASSPRTASYEQYF. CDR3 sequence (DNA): TGTGCCAGCAGCCCGAGGACGGCCTCCTACGAGCAGTACTTC.

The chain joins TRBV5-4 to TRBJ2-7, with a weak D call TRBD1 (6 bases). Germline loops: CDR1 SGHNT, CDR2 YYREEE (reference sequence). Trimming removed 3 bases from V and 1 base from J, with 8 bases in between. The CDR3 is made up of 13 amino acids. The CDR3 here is CASSYRESYEQYF. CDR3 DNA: TGTGCCAGCAGCTACAGGGAATCCTACGAGCAGTACTTC. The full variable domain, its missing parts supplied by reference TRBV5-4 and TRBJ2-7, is ETGVTQSPTHLIKTRGQQVTLRCSSQSGHNTVSWYQQALGQGPQFIFQYYREEENGRGNFPPRFSGLQFPNYSSELNVNALELDDSALYLCASSYRESYEQYFGPGTRLTVT.

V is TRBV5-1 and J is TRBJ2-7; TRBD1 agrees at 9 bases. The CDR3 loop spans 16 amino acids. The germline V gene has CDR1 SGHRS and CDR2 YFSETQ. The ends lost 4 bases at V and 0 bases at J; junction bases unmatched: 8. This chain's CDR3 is CASSPKTGGSSYEQYF. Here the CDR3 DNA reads TGCGCCAGCAGCCCTAAGACAGGGGGGAGCTCCTACGAGCAGTACTTC.

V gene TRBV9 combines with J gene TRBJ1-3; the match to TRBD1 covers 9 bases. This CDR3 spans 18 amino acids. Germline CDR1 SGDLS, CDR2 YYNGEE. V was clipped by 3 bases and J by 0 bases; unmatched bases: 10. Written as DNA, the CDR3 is TGTGCCAGCAGCGCAAGTCCCGGGACAGGGTTCTCTGGAAACACCATATATTTT. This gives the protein CASSASPGTGFSGNTIYF.

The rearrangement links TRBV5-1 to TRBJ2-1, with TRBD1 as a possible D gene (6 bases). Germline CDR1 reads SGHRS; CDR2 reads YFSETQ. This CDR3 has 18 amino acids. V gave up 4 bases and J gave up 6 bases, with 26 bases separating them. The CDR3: CASSPGALWGRGPNEQFF. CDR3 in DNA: TGCGCCAGCAGCCCGGGCGCGCTTTGGGGGCGAGGCCCCAATGAGCAGTTCTTC.

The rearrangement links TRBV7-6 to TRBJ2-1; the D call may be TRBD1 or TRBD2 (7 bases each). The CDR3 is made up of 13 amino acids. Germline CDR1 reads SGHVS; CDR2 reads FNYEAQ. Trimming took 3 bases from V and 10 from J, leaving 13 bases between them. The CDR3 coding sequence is TGTGCCAGCAGCTTTTACAGGGGAGGGGAGCAGTTCTTC. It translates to CASSFYRGGEQFF.

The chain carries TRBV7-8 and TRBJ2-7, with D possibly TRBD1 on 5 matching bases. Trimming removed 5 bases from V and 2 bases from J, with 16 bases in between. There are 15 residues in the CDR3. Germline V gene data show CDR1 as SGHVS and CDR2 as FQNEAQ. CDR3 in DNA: TGTGCCAGCAGCCCCATTGGGGCGGAAACCTACGAGCAGTACTTC. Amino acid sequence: CASSPIGAETYEQYF. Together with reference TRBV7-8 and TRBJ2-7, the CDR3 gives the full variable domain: GAGVSQSPRYKVAKRGQDVALRCDPISGHVSLFWYQQALGQGPEFLTYFQNEAQLDKSGLPSDRFFAERPEGSVSTLKIQRTQQEDSAVYLCASSPIGAETYEQYFGPGTRLTVT.

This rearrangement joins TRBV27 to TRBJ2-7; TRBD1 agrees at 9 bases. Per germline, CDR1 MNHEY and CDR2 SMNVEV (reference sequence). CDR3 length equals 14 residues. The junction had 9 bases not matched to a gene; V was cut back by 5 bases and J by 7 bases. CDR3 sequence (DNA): TGTGCCAGCAGTCAGGGACAGGGACAGTGGGAGCAGTACTTC. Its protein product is CASSQGQGQWEQYF.

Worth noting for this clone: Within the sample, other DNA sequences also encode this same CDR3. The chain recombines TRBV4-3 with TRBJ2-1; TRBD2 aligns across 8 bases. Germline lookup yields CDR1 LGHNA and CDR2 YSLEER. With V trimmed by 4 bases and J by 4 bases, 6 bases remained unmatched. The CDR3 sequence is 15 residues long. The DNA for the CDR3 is TGCGCCAGCAGCCCACGCAGCGGGGGTTACAATGAGCAGTTCTTC. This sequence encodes CASSPRSGGYNEQFF.

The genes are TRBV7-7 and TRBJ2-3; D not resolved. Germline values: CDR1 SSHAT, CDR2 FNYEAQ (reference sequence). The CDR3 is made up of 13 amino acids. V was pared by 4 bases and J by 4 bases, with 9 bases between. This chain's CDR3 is CASSSDRADTQYF. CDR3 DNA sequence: TGTGCCAGCAGCTCAGACCGGGCAGATACGCAGTATTTT.

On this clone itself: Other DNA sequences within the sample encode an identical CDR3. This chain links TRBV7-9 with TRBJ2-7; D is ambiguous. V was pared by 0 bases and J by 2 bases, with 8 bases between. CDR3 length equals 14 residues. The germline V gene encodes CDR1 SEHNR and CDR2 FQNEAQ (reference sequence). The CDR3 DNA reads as TGTGCCAGCAGCTTAGCCGGGCCTACCTACGAGCAGTACTTC. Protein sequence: CASSLAGPTYEQYF. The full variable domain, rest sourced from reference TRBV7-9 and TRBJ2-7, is DTGVSQNPRHKITKRGQNVTFRCDPISEHNRLYWYRQTLGQGPEFLTYFQNEAQLEKSRLLSDRFSAERPKGSFSTLEIQRTEQGDSAMYLCASSLAGPTYEQYFGPGTRLTVT.

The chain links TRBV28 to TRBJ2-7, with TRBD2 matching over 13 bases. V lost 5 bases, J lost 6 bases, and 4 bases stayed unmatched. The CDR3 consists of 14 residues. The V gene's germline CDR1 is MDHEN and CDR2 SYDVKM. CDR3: CASSTSGRASEQYF. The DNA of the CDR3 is TGTGCCAGCAGTACTAGCGGGAGGGCCTCCGAGCAGTACTTC.

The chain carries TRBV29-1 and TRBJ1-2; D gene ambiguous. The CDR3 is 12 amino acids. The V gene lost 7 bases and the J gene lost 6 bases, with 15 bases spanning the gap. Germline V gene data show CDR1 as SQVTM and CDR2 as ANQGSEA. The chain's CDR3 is CSALSMLHGYTF. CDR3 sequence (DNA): TGCAGCGCCCTTTCGATGTTGCATGGCTACACCTTC.